The sequence of this T cell receptor (beta chain) was determined in a study of beta chain features in type 1 diabetes. General study results and limits: The study found moderately but significantly shorter TCRB CDR3s in all four CD4+ subsets of Type 1 diabetes patients. High-TCR-expressing cells could be over-represented by cDNA sequencing.

With respect to this clone: Antigen specificity is unknown.

The whole isolated RNA underwent reverse transcription, so sequencing captured expressed TCRB transcripts. Using immunoSEQ multiplex PCR, the repertoire was profiled, and TCRdb retains in-frame clones only, with some absent. The sample has 640,000 or so clones; 13% are singletons. Between the trimmed V and J ends, which lost 6 bases and 4 bases, there was a span of 12 bases. CDR3 length: 13 residues. Looked up from germline, CDR1 is KGHSH and CDR2 is LQKENI. Specimen: naive CD4+ T cells from blood. This sequence was found in a man between 18 and 35 years old with type 1 diabetes. V is TRBV18 and J is TRBJ2-5; D is possibly TRBD1 (7 bases). CDR3 region: CASSRDSRETQYF. In nucleotides, the CDR3 is TGTGCCAGCTCGCGGGACAGTAGAGAGACCCAGTACTTC.